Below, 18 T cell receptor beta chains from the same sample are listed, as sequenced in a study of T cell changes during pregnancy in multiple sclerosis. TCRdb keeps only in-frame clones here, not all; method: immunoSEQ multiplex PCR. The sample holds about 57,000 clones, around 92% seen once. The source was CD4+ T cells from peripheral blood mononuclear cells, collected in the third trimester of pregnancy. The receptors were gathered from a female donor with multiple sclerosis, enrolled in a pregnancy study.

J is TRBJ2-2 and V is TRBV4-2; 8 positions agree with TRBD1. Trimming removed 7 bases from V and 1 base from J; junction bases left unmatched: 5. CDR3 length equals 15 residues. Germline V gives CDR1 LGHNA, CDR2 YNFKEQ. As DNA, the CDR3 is TGTGCCAGCACCACCGGGACAGGGAACACCGGGGAGCTGTTTTTT. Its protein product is CASTTGTGNTGELFF.

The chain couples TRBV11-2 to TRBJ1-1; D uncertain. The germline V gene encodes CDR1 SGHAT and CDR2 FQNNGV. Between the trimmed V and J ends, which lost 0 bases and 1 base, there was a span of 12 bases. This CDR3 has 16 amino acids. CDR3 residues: CASSLEFGSRNTEAFF. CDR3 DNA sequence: TGTGCCAGCAGCTTAGAATTTGGCAGTCGGAACACTGAAGCTTTCTTT.

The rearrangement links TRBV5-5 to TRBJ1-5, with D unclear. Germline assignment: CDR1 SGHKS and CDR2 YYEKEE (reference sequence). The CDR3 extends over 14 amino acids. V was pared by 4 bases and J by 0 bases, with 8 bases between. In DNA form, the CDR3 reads TGTGCCAGCAGCAGGAGTTATAGCAATCAGCCCCAGCATTTT. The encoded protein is CASSRSYSNQPQHF. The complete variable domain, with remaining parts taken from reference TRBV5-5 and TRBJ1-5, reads DAGVTQSPTHLIKTRGQQVTLRCSPISGHKSVSWYQQVLGQGPQFIFQYYEKEERGRGNFPDRFSARQFPNYSSELNVNALLLGDSALYLCASSRSYSNQPQHFGDGTRLSIL.

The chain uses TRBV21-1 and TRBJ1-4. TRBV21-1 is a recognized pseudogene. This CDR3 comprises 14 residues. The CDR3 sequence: CASSKGRQGEKLFF. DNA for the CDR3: TGTGCCAGCAGCAAAGGGAGGCAAGGTGAAAAACTGTTTTTT.

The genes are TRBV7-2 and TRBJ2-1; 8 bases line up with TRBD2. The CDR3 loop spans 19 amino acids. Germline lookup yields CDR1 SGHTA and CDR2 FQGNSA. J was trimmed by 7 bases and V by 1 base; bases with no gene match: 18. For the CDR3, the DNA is TGTGCCAGCAGCTTAGAGGGTGGGGCTAGCGGGCGGGGTTGGAATGAGCAGTTCTTC. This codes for CASSLEGGASGRGWNEQFF.

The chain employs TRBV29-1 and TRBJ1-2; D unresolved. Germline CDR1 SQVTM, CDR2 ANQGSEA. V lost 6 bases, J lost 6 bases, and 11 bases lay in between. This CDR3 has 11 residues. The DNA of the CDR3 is TGCAGCGTCACAGCAGGCAATGGCTACACCTTC. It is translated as CSVTAGNGYTF.

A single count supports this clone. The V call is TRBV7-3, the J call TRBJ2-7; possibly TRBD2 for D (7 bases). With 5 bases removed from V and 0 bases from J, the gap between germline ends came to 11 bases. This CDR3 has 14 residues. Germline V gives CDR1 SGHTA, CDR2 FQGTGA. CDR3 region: CASSRGGGSYEQYF. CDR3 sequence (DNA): TGTGCCAGCAGCCGAGGGGGGGGCTCCTACGAGCAGTACTTC.

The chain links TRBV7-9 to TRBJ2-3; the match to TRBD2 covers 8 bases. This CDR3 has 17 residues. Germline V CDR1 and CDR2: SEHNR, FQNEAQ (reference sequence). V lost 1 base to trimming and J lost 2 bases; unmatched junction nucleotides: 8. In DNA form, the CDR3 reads TGTGCCAGCAGCTTAGTAGGGGAGCGGGGGCCCACAGATACGCAGTATTTT. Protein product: CASSLVGERGPTDTQYF.

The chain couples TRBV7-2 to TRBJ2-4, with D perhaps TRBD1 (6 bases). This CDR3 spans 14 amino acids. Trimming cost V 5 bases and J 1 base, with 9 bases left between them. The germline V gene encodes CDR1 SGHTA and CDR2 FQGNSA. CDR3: CASSTGQAKNIQYF. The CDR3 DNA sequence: TGTGCCAGCAGCACCGGACAGGCCAAAAACATTCAGTACTTC.

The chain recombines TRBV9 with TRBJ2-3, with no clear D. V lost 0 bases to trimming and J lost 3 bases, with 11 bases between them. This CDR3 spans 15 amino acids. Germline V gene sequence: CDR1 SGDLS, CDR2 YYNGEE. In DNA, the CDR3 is TGTGCCAGCAGCGTAGGAGGTAGCTTAACAGATACGCAGTATTTT. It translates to CASSVGGSLTDTQYF.

CDR3 DNA: TGTGCCAGCAGCCCCCCCAGCAATGAGCAGTTCTTC. Its translation: CASSPPSNEQFF. The chain links TRBV7-2 to TRBJ2-1; the D is unclear. CDR1 is SGHTA and CDR2 is FQGNSA in the germline V gene. CDR3 size: 12 residues. V was clipped by 5 bases and J by 6 bases, with 8 bases between them.

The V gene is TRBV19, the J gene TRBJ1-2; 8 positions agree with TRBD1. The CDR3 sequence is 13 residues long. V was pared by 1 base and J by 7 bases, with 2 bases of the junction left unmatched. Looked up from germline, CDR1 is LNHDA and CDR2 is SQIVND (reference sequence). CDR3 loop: CASSIVQGVGYTF. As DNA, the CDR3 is TGTGCCAGTAGTATAGTACAGGGGGTTGGCTACACCTTC.

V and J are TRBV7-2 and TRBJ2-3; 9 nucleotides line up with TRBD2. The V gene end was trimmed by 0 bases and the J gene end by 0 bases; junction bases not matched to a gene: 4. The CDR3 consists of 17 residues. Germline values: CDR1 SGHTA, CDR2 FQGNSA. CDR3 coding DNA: TGTGCCAGCAGCTTAGCGGCTACTAGCGGGAGCACAGATACGCAGTATTTT. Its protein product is CASSLAATSGSTDTQYF.

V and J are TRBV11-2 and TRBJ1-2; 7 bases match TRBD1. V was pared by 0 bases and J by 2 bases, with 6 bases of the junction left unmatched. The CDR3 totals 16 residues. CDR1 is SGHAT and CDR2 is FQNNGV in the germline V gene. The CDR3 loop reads CASSLDGAGGNYGYTF. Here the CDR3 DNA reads TGTGCCAGCAGCTTAGATGGGGCAGGGGGAAACTATGGCTACACCTTC.

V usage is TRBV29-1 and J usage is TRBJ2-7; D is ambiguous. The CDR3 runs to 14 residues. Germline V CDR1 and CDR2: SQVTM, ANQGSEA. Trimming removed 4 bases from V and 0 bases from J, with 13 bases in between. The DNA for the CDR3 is TGCAGCGTTGGAAGCCGACTCAGCTCCTACGAGCAGTACTTC. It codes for CSVGSRLSSYEQYF.

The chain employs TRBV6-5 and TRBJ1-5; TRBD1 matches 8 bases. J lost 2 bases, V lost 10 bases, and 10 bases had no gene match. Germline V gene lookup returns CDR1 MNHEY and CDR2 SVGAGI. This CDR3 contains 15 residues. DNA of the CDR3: TGTGCCACCAGAATAGACAGGGGAGGCAATCAGCCCCAGCATTTT. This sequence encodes CATRIDRGGNQPQHF.

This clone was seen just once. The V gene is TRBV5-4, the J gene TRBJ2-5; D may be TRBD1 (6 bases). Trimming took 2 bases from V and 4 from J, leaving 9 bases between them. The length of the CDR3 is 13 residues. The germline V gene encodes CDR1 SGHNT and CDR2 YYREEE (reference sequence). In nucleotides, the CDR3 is TGTGCCAGCAGCTTACCAGGGGTAGAGACCCAGTACTTC. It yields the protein CASSLPGVETQYF.

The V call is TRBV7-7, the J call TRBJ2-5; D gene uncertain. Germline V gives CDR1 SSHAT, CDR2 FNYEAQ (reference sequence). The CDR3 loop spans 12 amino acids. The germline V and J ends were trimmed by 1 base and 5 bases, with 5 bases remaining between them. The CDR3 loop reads CASSLVPETQYF. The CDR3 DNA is TGTGCCAGCAGCTTAGTTCCGGAGACCCAGTACTTC.